Given below is one TCR beta chain in context. The assay was immunoSEQ multiplex PCR, and TCRdb's table has in-frame clones only and misses some. The repertoire holds 40,000 to 45,000 clones, with approximately 91% as singletons. The germline V gene has CDR1 SGHNT and CDR2 YYREEE (reference sequence). Trimming at V came to 0 bases and at J to 0 bases, leaving 8 bases not matched to a gene. The CDR3 length is 18 residues. These data are taken from a study of T cell changes during pregnancy in multiple sclerosis. The sequencing used CD4+ T cells from peripheral blood mononuclear cells, collected in the first trimester of pregnancy. This chain links TRBV5-4 with TRBJ2-7; 11 positions match TRBD2. This receptor was identified in a female donor with multiple sclerosis, enrolled in a pregnancy study. Here the CDR3 DNA reads TGTGCCAGCAGCTTGGCACTAGCGGGAGTTGGGGACTCCTACGAGCAGTACTTC. Its protein is CASSLALAGVGDSYEQYF.